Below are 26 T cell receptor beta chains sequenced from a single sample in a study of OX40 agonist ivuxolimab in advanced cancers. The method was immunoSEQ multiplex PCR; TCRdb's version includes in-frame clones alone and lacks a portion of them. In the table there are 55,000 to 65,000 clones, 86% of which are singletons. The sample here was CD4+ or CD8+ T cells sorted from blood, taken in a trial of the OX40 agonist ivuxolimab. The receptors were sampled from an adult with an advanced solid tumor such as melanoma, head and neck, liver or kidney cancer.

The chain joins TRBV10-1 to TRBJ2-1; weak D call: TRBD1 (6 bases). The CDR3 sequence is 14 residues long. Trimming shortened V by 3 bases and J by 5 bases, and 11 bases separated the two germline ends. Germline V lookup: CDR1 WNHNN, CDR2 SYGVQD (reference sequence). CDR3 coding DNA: TGCGCCAGCAGTGAATTCGGACAGCACAATGAGCAGTTCTTC. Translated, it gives CASSEFGQHNEQFF.

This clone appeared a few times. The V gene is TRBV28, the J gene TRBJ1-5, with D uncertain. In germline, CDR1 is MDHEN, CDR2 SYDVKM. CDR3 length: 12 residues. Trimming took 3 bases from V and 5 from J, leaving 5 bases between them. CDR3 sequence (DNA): TGTGCCAGCAGTTTCTTCGATCAGCCCCAGCATTTT. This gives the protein CASSFFDQPQHF. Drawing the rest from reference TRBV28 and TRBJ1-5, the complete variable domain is DVKVTQSSRYLVKRTGEKVFLECVQDMDHENMFWYRQDPGLGLRLIYFSYDVKMKEKGDIPEGYSVSREKKERFSLILESASTNQTSMYLCASSFFDQPQHFGDGTRLSIL.

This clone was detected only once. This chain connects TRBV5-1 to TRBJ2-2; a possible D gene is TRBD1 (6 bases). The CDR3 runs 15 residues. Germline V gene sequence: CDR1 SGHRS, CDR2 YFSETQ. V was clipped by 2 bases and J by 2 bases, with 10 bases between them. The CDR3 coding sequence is TGCGCCAGCAGCTTTGGGGGCCTTAACACCGGGGAGCTGTTTTTT. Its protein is CASSFGGLNTGELFF.

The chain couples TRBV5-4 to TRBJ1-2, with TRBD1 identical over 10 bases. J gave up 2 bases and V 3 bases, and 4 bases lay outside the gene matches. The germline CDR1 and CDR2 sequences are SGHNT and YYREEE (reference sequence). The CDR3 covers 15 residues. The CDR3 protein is CASSYSGQGNYGYTF. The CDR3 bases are TGTGCCAGCAGCTACTCGGGACAGGGGAACTATGGCTACACCTTC.

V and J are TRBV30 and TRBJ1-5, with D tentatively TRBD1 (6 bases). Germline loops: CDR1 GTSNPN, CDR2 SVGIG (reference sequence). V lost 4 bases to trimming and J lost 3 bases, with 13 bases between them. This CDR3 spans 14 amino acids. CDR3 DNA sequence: TGTGCCTGGACCACCGGGACACTCAATCAGCCCCAGCATTTT. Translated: CAWTTGTLNQPQHF.

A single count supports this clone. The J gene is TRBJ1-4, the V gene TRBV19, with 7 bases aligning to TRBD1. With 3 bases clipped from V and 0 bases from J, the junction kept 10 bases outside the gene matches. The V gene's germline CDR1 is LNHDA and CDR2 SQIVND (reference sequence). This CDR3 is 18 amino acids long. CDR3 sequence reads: CASSMGRTGLATNEKLFF. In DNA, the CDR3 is TGTGCCAGTAGTATGGGACGGACAGGACTTGCAACTAATGAAAAACTGTTTTTT.

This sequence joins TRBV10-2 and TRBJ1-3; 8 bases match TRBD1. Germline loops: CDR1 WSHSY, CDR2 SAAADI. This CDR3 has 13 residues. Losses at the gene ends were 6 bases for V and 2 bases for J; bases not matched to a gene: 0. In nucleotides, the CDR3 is TGCGCCAGCAGGGACAGGGCTGGAAACACCATATATTTT. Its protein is CASRDRAGNTIYF.

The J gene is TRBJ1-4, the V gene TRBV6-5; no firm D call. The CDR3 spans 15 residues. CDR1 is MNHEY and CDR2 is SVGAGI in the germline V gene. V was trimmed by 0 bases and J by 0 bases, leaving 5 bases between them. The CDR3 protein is CASSYSRATNEKLFF. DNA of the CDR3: TGTGCCAGCAGTTACTCGCGGGCAACTAATGAAAAACTGTTTTTT.

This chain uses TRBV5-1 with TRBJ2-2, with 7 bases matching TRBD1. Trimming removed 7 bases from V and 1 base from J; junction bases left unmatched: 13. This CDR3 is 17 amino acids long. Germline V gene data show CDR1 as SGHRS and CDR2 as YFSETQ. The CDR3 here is CASGGRDSLWNTGELFF. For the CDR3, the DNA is TGCGCCAGCGGCGGTCGGGACAGCCTTTGGAACACCGGGGAGCTGTTTTTT.

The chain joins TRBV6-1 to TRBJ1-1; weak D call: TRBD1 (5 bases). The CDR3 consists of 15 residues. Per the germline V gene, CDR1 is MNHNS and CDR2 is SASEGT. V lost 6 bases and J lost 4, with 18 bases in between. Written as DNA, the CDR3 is TGTGCCAGCAGGGGACCCCGAGGTGGGGTCACTGAAGCTTTCTTT. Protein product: CASRGPRGGVTEAFF.

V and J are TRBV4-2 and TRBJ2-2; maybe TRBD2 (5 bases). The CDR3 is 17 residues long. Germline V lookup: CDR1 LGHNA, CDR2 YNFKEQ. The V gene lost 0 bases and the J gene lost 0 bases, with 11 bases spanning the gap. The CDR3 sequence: CASSQDLSDPNTGELFF. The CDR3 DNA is TGTGCCAGCAGCCAAGATCTTAGCGACCCGAACACCGGGGAGCTGTTTTTT.

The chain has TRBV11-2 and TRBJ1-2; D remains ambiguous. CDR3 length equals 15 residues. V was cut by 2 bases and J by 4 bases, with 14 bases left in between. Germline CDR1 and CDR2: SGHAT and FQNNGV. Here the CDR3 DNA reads TGTGCCAGCAGCTTAAGTTCTACGGTGTCCTATGGCTACACCTTC. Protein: CASSLSSTVSYGYTF.

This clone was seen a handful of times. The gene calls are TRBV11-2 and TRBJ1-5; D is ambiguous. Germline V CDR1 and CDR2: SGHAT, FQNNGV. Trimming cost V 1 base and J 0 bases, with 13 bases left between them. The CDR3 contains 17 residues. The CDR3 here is CASSLVGGTASNQPQHF. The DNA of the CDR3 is TGTGCCAGCAGCTTAGTAGGTGGAACAGCTAGCAATCAGCCCCAGCATTTT.

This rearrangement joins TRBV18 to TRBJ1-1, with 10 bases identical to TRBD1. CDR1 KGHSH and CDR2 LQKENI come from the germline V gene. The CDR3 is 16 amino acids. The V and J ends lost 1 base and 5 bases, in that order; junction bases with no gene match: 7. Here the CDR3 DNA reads TGTGCCAGCTCACCACTCAAGACAGGGGGCTTTACTGAAGCTTTCTTT. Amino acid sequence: CASSPLKTGGFTEAFF.

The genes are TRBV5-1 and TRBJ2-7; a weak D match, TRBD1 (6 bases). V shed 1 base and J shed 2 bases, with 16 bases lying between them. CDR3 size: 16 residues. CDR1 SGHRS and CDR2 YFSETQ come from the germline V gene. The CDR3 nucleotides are TGCGCCAGCAGCTTGAGGAAAACGGACAGTACCTACGAGCAGTACTTC. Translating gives CASSLRKTDSTYEQYF.

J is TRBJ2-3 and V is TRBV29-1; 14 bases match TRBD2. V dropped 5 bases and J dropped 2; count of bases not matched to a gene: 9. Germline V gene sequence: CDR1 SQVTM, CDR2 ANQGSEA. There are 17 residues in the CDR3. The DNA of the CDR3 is TGCAGCGTTTCGAGACTAGCGGGGGGGCCCCCCACAGATACGCAGTATTTT. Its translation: CSVSRLAGGPPTDTQYF.

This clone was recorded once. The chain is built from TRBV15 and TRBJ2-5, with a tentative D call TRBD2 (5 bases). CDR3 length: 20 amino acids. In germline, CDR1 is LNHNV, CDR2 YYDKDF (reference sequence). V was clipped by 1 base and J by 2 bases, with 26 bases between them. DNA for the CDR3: TGTGCCACCAGCAGAGGGGTTGCCGGGGAATCACGCATGATACAAGAGACCCAGTACTTC. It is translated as CATSRGVAGESRMIQETQYF.

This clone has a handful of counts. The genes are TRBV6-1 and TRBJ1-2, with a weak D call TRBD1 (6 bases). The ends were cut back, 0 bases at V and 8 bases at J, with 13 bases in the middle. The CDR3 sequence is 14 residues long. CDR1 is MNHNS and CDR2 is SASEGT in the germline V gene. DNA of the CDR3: TGTGCCAGCAGTGAAGCGGGGCAGGGGCTGGGCTACACCTTC. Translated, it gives CASSEAGQGLGYTF.

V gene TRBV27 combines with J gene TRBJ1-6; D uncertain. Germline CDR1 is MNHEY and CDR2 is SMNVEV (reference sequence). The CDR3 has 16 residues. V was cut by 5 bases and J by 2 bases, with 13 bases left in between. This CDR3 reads CASSPYPRTYNSPLHF. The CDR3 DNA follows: TGTGCCAGCAGTCCCTATCCCAGGACCTATAATTCACCCCTCCACTTT.

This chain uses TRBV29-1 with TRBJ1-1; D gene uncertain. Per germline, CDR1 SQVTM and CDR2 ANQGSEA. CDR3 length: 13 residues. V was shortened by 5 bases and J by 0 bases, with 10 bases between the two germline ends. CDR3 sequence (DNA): TGCAGCGTTCGAGGAGTATTGAACACTGAAGCTTTCTTT. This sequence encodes CSVRGVLNTEAFF.

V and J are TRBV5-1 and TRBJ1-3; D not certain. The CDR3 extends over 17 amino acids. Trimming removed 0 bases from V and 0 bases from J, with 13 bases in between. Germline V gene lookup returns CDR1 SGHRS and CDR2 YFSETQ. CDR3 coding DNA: TGCGCCAGCAGCTTGGCCGGACGTACCCGCTCTGGAAACACCATATATTTT. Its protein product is CASSLAGRTRSGNTIYF.

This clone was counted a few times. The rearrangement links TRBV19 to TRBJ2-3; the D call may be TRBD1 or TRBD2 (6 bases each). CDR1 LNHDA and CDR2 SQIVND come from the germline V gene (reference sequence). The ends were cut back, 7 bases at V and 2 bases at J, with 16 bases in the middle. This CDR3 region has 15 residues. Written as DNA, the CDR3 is TGTGCCAGTACACCCGGAGGGGGATACACAGATACGCAGTATTTT. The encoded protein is CASTPGGGYTDTQYF. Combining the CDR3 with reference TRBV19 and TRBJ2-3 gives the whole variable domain DGGITQSPKYLFRKEGQNVTLSCEQNLNHDAMYWYRQDPGQGLRLIYYSQIVNDFQKGDIAEGYSVSREKKESFPLTVTSAQKNPTAFYLCASTPGGGYTDTQYFGPGTRLTVL.

The CDR3 region has the DNA TGTGCCAGCAGGAAGGGACAGGGGGTTTCACCCCTCCACTTT. Protein: CASRKGQGVSPLHF. The chain recombines TRBV2 with TRBJ1-6, with 11 bases identical to TRBD1. The CDR3 extends over 14 amino acids. Germline V gene sequence: CDR1 SNHLY, CDR2 FYNNEI. V was clipped by 6 bases and J by 9 bases; unmatched bases: 4.

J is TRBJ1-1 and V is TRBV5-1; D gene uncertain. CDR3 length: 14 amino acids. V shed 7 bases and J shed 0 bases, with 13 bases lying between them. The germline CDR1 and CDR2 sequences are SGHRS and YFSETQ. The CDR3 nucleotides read TGCGCCAGCTACCGGGAGAACTTGAACACTGAAGCTTTCTTT. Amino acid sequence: CASYRENLNTEAFF.

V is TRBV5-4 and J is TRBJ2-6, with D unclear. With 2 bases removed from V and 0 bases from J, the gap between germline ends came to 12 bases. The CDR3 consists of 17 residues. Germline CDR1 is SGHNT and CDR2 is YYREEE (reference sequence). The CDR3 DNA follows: TGTGCCAGCAGCTTCGGCAGTCCCGTCTCTGGGGCCAACGTCCTGACTTTC. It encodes CASSFGSPVSGANVLTF.

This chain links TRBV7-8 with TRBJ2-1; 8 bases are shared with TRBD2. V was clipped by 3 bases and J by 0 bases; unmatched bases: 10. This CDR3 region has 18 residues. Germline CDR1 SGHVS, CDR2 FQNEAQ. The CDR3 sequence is CASSFQRGPPSSYNEQFF. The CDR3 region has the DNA TGTGCCAGCAGCTTCCAGCGGGGGCCACCGAGCTCCTACAATGAGCAGTTCTTC.